One and the same sample provided the 5 T cell receptor beta chains below, sequenced in a study of OX40 agonist ivuxolimab in advanced cancers. Libraries were built with the immunoSEQ multiplex PCR assay. The table comes from immuneACCESS by way of TCRdb, which keeps in-frame sequences with V and J called. Part of the clones is missing from these tables; in studies checked, under half for an unresolved V gene and the rest for unknown reasons. The sample profile shows tens of thousands of clones; 85% to 90% of them were found once. Roughly 3.1% of the sample comes from the top ten. Source: CD4+ or CD8+ T cells sorted from blood, taken in a trial of the OX40 agonist ivuxolimab. The source is an adult with an advanced solid tumor such as melanoma, head and neck, liver or kidney cancer.

CDR3 region: CASSLASSGSPSQETQYF. The DNA for the CDR3 is TGTGCCAGCAGCCTCGCGTCTAGCGGGAGCCCCTCCCAAGAGACCCAGTACTTC. The chain combines TRBV4-2 with TRBJ2-5; 10 bases align to TRBD2. The length of the CDR3 is 18 residues. The germline V gene has CDR1 LGHNA and CDR2 YNFKEQ. J lost 1 base, V lost 4 bases, and 12 bases had no gene match.

Only a few counts were recorded for this clone. The V gene is TRBV19, the J gene TRBJ2-7; D is unresolved. Germline V gives CDR1 LNHDA, CDR2 SQIVND (reference sequence). V was trimmed by 5 bases and J by 0 bases, leaving 5 bases between them. The CDR3 runs 12 residues. This CDR3 reads CASSRNSYEQYF. The CDR3 nucleotides read TGTGCCAGTAGTCGCAACTCCTACGAGCAGTACTTC. Drawing the rest from reference TRBV19 and TRBJ2-7, the complete variable domain is DGGITQSPKYLFRKEGQNVTLSCEQNLNHDAMYWYRQDPGQGLRLIYYSQIVNDFQKGDIAEGYSVSREKKESFPLTVTSAQKNPTAFYLCASSRNSYEQYFGPGTRLTVT.

This chain connects TRBV29-1 to TRBJ1-1; 8 nucleotides align to TRBD1. This CDR3 contains 13 residues. V was pared by 4 bases and J by 7 bases, with 8 bases of the junction left unmatched. Germline-derived CDR1 and CDR2 are SQVTM and ANQGSEA. The CDR3: CSVAGQGSYEAFF. The CDR3 DNA reads TGCAGCGTTGCAGGACAGGGATCTTATGAAGCTTTCTTT.

V and J are TRBV18 and TRBJ1-1; D gene ambiguous. Looked up from germline, CDR1 is KGHSH and CDR2 is LQKENI. The CDR3 is made up of 14 amino acids. Trimming pared 3 bases from V and 5 bases from J, leaving 13 bases between. The CDR3 sequence is CASSPTQENTEAFF. The CDR3 nucleotides are TGTGCCAGCTCACCGACCCAGGAAAATACTGAAGCTTTCTTT.

This clone was detected once. The chain is built from TRBV7-2 and TRBJ1-1, with D unresolved. Trimming cost V 1 base and J 9 bases, with 9 bases left between them. Germline CDR1 and CDR2: SGHTA and FQGNSA. The CDR3 contains 12 residues. The CDR3 protein is CASSLVGSQAFF. Here the CDR3 DNA reads TGTGCCAGCAGCTTAGTAGGGTCGCAAGCTTTCTTT.